The 11 T cell receptor beta chains below all came from one sample that was sequenced in a study of T cells in women clearing cervical HPV infection. Measured with immunoSEQ multiplex PCR; TCRdb has only the in-frame clones, and not every one. In all, the sample yields around 29,000 clones. Specimen: blood buffy coat. Source of these receptors: a woman aged 18 to 75 with a cervical HPV16 infection that either progressed to CIN3+ or cleared (not recorded which).

Concerning this clone: Sequencing ends 3 residues short of the CDR3 end; the germline J gene provides the rest. The V gene is TRBV9, the J gene TRBJ2-3, with D perhaps matching TRBD2 (6 bases). CDR1 and CDR2 (germline): SGDLS, YYNGEE. CDR3 size: 16 residues. Trimming shortened V by 0 bases and J by 0 bases, and 11 bases separated the two germline ends. The CDR3: CASSVAVGLSTDTQYF. The covered CDR3 bases are TGTGCCAGCAGCGTAGCCGTGGGACTGAGCACAGATACG.

To note about this clone: Read data end 3 residues before the CDR3 end; the end is taken from the germline J gene. V and J are TRBV9 and TRBJ2-3; no definite D call. CDR3 length equals 12 residues. Trimming took 0 bases from V and 7 from J, leaving 6 bases between them. Germline lookup yields CDR1 SGDLS and CDR2 YYNGEE. CDR3 region: CASSVGLNTQYF. CDR3 DNA (partial): TGTGCCAGCAGCGTAGGTCTTAATACG. Combining the CDR3 with reference TRBV9 and TRBJ2-3 gives the whole variable domain DSGVTQTPKHLITATGQRVTLRCSPRSGDLSVYWYQQSLDQGLQFLIQYYNGEERAKGNILERFSAQQFPDLHSELNLSSLELGDSALYFCASSVGLNTQYFGPGTRLTVL.

Points on this clone: The read halts 3 residues ahead of the CDR3 end, with the missing end drawn from the germline J gene. The chain employs TRBV2 and TRBJ2-5; D is unresolved. Germline assignment: CDR1 SNHLY and CDR2 FYNNEI. This CDR3 region has 12 residues. V was trimmed by 7 bases and J by 4 bases, leaving 10 bases between them. The CDR3 protein is CASKKKGETQYF. The CDR3 DNA, read in part, is TGTGCCAGCAAAAAGAAGGGAGAGACC.

With respect to this clone: The CDR3 goes on 3 residues after the read ends, and that part is filled in from the germline J gene. The chain employs TRBV12-3 or TRBV12-4 and TRBJ1-2, with 11 bases lining up with TRBD1. After removal of 7 bases from V and 4 bases from J, the junction contained 11 bases not matched to a gene. The CDR3 sequence is 16 residues long. CDR3 protein: CASTNGQGANFYGYTF. The sequenced CDR3 bases are TGTGCCAGCACTAACGGACAGGGGGCCAATTTCTATGGC.

CDR3 in amino acids: CAWSPTGAGTEAFF. Partial CDR3 DNA: TGTGCCTGGAGTCCGACAGGGGCCGGCACTGAA. The chain has TRBV30 and TRBJ1-1; 8 bases match TRBD1. The observed sequence ends 3 residues before the CDR3 terminus, with the missing tail filled in from the germline J gene. The germline V gene encodes CDR1 GTSNPN and CDR2 SVGIG (reference sequence). V was clipped by 2 bases and J by 4 bases; unmatched bases: 6. The length of the CDR3 is 14 residues.

About this clone: The read gets to within 3 residues of the CDR3 end, and the germline J gene fills in the rest. The chain links TRBV12-3 or TRBV12-4 to TRBJ1-5; 7 bases line up with TRBD1. CDR3 length: 12 amino acids. Losses at the gene ends were 6 bases for V and 6 bases for J; bases not matched to a gene: 2. The sequenced CDR3 bases are TGTGCCAGCAGGACAGGGCGTCAGCCC. It yields the protein CASRTGRQP. The whole CDR3 sequence reads CASRTGRQPQHF.

The part of the CDR3 DNA that was read is TGTGCCAGCAGCCCATCCTCACAGGGGTACCACGAG. Translated, it gives CASSPSSQGYHE. The entire CDR3 sequence reads CASSPSSQGYHEQYF. The V and J genes are TRBV7-9 and TRBJ2-7; 7 bases map to TRBD1. The sequence runs out 3 residues before the end of the CDR3; the remainder is reconstructed from the germline J gene. Germline lookup yields CDR1 SEHNR and CDR2 FQNEAQ (reference sequence). The CDR3 has 15 amino acids. The V and J ends lost 5 bases and 5 bases, in that order; junction bases with no gene match: 12.

On this clone: The read comes to an end 3 residues before the CDR3 does, leaving the germline J gene to fill in the end. V and J are TRBV5-1 and TRBJ2-1; 12 bases fit TRBD2. Germline V gene data show CDR1 as SGHRS and CDR2 as YFSETQ. The ends lost 2 bases at V and 6 bases at J; junction bases unmatched: 6. CDR3 length: 16 amino acids. The CDR3 loop reads CASSFMTSGSGNEQFF. Partial CDR3 DNA: TGCGCCAGCAGCTTTATGACTAGCGGGAGCGGCAATGAG.

CDR3 region: CASSQLGGTEAFF. CDR3 DNA, as far as it was read: TGTGCCAGCAGCCAACTTGGGGGGACTGAA. The rearrangement links TRBV14 to TRBJ1-1, with D possibly TRBD1 on 5 matching bases. The observed sequence ends 3 residues before the CDR3 terminus, with the missing tail filled in from the germline J gene. Germline CDR1 SGHDN, CDR2 FVKESK. V lost 2 bases to trimming and J lost 5 bases, with 9 bases between them. The CDR3 runs 13 residues.

Comment on this clone: The CDR3 is cut off 3 residues early in the read; its end comes from the germline J gene. The chain couples TRBV19 to TRBJ2-2; 7 positions agree with TRBD2. V dropped 1 base and J dropped 1; count of bases not matched to a gene: 9. Looked up from germline, CDR1 is LNHDA and CDR2 is SQIVND (reference sequence). CDR3 length: 18 residues. The CDR3 spells CASSIVGLAERNTGELFF. The sequenced CDR3 bases are TGTGCCAGTAGTATAGTGGGCCTAGCGGAGAGGAACACCGGGGAG. The entire variable domain, with the rest obtained from reference TRBV19 and TRBJ2-2, is as follows: DGGITQSPKYLFRKEGQNVTLSCEQNLNHDAMYWYRQDPGQGLRLIYYSQIVNDFQKGDIAEGYSVSREKKESFPLTVTSAQKNPTAFYLCASSIVGLAERNTGELFFGEGSRLTVL.

Here the CDR3 reads CASSELYEQYF. CDR3 bases read: TGTGCCAGCAGTGAACTCTACGAG. V and J are TRBV6-1 and TRBJ2-7; D unresolved. The read is 3 residues too short to cover the CDR3 end, so that end is filled in from the germline J gene. The CDR3 covers 11 residues. The V gene lost 2 bases and the J gene lost 3 bases, with 2 bases spanning the gap. Germline V gives CDR1 MNHNS, CDR2 SASEGT.